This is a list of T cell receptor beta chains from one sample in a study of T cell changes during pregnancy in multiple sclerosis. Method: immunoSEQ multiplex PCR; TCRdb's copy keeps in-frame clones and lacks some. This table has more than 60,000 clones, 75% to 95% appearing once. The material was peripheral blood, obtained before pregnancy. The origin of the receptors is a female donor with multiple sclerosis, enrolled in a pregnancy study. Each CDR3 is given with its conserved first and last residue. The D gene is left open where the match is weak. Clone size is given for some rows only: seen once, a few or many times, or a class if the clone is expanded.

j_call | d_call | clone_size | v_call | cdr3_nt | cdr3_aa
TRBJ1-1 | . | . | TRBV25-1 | TGTGCCAGCAGTCCCCCTACAGGGTTTAGTGAAGCTTTCTTT | CASSPPTGFSEAFF
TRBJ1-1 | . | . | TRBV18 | TGTGCCAGCTCACCACAGACAGCCACTGAAGCTTTCTTT | CASSPQTATEAFF
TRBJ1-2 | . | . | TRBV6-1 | TGTGCCAGCAGAGTAGACTATGGCTACACCTTC | CASRVDYGYTF
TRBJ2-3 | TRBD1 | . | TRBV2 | TGTGCCAGCAGAACGGGACAGGGGTCAGATACGCAGTATTTT | CASRTGQGSDTQYF
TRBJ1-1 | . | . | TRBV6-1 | TGTGCCAGCAGTGAAGTCCCAGTGAACACTGAAGCTTTCTTT | CASSEVPVNTEAFF
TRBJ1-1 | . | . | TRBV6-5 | TGTGCCAGCAGTTCGACAGGAAGGAACACTGAAGCTTTCTTT | CASSSTGRNTEAFF
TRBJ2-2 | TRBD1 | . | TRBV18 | TGTGCCAGCTCACCAAAAGACAGGGTCGGCACGAACACCGGGGAGCTGTTTTTT | CASSPKDRVGTNTGELFF
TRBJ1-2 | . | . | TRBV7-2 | TGTGCCAGCAGCTTATCGGGCCCTGAGGGCTATGGCTACACCTTC | CASSLSGPEGYGYTF
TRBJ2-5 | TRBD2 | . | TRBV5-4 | TGTGCCAGCAGCTTGGATTGGGCTAGCGGACGGGAGACCCAGTACTTC | CASSLDWASGRETQYF
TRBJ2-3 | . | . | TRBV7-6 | TGTGCCAGCAGCCCAGGGATCCCAGAGTCGGGAGATACGCAGTATTTT | CASSPGIPESGDTQYF
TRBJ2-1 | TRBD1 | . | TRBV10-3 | TGTGCCATCAGTCCAGCCACAGGGGGCTCCTACAATGAGCAGTTCTTC | CAISPATGGSYNEQFF
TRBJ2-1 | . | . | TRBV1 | TGCACCAGCGTAAGATATCAGGGGGTTCAGGAGAATGAGCAGTTCTTC | CTSVRYQGVQENEQFF
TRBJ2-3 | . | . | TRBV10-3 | TGTGCCATCAGTGAACGGGTGACTCCAGATACGCAGTATTTT | CAISERVTPDTQYF
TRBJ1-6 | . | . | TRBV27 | TGTGCCAGCAGTTTTACCGACACGTATAATTCACCCCTCCACTTT | CASSFTDTYNSPLHF
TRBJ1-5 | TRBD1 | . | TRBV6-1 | TGTGCCAGCGAGGACAGGGCCCGCAATCAGCCCCAGCATTTT | CASEDRARNQPQHF
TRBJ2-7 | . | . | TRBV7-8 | TGTGCCAGCAGCTTCACAGGGGCGGGGTACGAGCAGTACTTC | CASSFTGAGYEQYF
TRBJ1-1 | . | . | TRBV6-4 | TGTGCCAGCAGCGAGGGTATGAACACTGAAGCTTTCTTT | CASSEGMNTEAFF
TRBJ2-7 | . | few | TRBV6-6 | TGTGCCAGCAGGGACTCCGAGACTAGGGTGCAGTACTTC | CASRDSETRVQYF